The entry that follows covers one T cell receptor (beta chain) sequence. Its antigen is as yet unknown. The CDR3 is 14 amino acids. V lost 4 bases, J lost 8 bases, and 17 bases lay in between. The germline gives CDR1 SGHTA, CDR2 FQGNSA. Clones were sequenced by immunoSEQ multiplex PCR, and TCRdb holds only the in-frame ones, with some missing. The data hold some 81,000 clones, with 70% to 90% observed a single time. The data originate from a study of T cell responses to AZD1222 COVID-19 vaccine. General study results and limits: Dominant at 160-218 and 743-854, vaccine-associated CD4 TCRs also spanned spike.

The sequences come from peripheral blood, collected 28 days after the second AZD1222 dose. The rearrangement uses TRBV7-2 and TRBJ1-2, with a possible D match to TRBD1 (5 bases). This receptor was obtained from an adult who received the AZD1222 COVID-19 vaccine. In DNA, the CDR3 is TGTGCCAGCAGCTCCGAGCCAGGGCTAAAAGGCTACACCTTC. Translation gives CASSSEPGLKGYTF.